This TCR beta chain was recovered during a study of blood T cell repertoires in COVID-19. About the research overall: From the United States, Italy and Spain came samples of acute and convalescent COVID-19. Nucleic acid was either cDNA or gDNA, and it came from T cells, B-cell-depleted T cells, or PBMCs.

Losses at the gene ends were 0 bases for V and 3 bases for J; bases not matched to a gene: 3. The CDR3 spans 15 residues. Germline CDR1 reads SGHKS; CDR2 reads YYEKEE (reference sequence). Per the study methods: The assay estimated nucleated cells by amplifying reference gene primers. The table came from immunoSEQ multiplex PCR; TCRdb's copy has only in-frame clones and leaves some out. The V and J calls and the clone size are those of that table, but D and trimming were determined from the DNA. The sample has approximately 170,000 clones; about four fifths are singletons. The chain couples TRBV5-5 to TRBJ1-3, with 7 bases identical to TRBD1. This sequence originates from a woman of 80 years or more with acute or convalescent COVID-19. The sequencing sample was made of peripheral blood. The CDR3 DNA is TGTGCCAGCAGCTTGGGACAGGGTGATGGAAACACCATATATTTT. It is translated as CASSLGQGDGNTIYF.